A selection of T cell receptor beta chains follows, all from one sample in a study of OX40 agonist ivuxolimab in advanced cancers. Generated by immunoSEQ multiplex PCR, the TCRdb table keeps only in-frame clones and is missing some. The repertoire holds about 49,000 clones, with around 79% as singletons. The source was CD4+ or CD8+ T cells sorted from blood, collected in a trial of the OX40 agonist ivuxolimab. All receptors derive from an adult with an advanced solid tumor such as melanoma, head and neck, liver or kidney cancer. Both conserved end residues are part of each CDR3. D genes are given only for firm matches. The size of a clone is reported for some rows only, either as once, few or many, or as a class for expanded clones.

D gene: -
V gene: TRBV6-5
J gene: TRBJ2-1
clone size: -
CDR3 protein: CAVGGTVDEQFF
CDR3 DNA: TGTGCCGTCGGCGGGACGGTTGATGAGCAGTTCTTC

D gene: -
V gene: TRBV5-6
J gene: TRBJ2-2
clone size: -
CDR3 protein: CASSPGRYTGELFF
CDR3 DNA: TGTGCCAGCAGCCCCGGACGGTACACCGGGGAGCTGTTTTTT

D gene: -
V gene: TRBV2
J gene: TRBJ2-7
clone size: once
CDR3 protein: CASKPPTYEQYF
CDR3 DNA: TGTGCCAGCAAACCACCTACCTACGAGCAGTACTTC

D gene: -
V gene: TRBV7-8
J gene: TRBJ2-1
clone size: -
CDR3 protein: CASSLAMQYNEQFF
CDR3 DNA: TGTGCCAGCAGCTTAGCGATGCAGTACAATGAGCAGTTCTTC

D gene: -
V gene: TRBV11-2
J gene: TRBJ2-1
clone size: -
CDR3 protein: CASSLGDIIDYDNEQFF
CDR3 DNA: TGTGCCAGCAGCTTAGGGGACATAATAGACTACGACAATGAGCAGTTCTTC

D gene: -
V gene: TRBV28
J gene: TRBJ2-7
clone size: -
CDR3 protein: CASLSPIHYEQYF
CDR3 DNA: TGTGCCAGCCTCTCCCCGATCCACTACGAGCAGTACTTC

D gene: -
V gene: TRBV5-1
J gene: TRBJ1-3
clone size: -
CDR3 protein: CASSLGAVSGNTIYF
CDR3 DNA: TGCGCCAGCAGCTTGGGTGCAGTCTCTGGAAACACCATATATTTT

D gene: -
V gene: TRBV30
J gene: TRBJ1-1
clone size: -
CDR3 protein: CAWSGYYGTPEAFF
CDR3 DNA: TGTGCCTGGAGTGGATACTATGGTACACCTGAAGCTTTCTTT

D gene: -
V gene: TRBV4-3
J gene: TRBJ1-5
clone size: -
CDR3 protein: CASSQDLGQPQHF
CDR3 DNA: TGCGCCAGCAGCCAAGACTTGGGTCAGCCCCAGCATTTT

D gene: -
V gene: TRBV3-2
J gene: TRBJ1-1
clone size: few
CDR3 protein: CASSHEAFF
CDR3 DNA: TGTGCCAGCAGCCACGAAGCTTTCTTT

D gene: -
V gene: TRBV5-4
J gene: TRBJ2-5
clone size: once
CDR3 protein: CASSAGLELETQYF
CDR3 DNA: TGTGCCAGCAGCGCGGGACTTGAGTTGGAGACCCAGTACTTC

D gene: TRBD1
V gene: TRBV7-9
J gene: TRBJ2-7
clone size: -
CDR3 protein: CASSRQGTGFSYEQYF
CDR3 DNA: TGTGCCAGCAGCCGACAGGGGACAGGCTTCTCCTACGAGCAGTACTTC

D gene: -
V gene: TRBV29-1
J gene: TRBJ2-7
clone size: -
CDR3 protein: CSVRGRASYEQYF
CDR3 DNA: TGCAGCGTTCGGGGACGGGCCTCCTACGAGCAGTACTTC

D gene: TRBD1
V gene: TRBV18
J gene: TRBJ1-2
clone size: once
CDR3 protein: CASSPTGKNYGYTF
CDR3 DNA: TGTGCCAGCTCGCCGACAGGGAAAAACTATGGCTACACCTTC

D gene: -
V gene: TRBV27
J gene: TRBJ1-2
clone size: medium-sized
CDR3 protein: CAVSVGAPGVYGYTF
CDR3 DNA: TGTGCCGTCTCGGTGGGGGCCCCCGGAGTCTATGGCTACACCTTC

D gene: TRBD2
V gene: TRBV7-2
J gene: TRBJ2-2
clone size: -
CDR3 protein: CASSKLAGDTGELFF
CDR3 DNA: TGTGCCAGCAGCAAACTAGCGGGAGACACCGGGGAGCTGTTTTTT

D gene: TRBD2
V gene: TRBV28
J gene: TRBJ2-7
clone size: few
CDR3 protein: CASSLGLGGKGSYEQYF
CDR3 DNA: TGTGCCAGCAGTTTAGGGTTGGGGGGGAAGGGCTCCTACGAGCAGTACTTC

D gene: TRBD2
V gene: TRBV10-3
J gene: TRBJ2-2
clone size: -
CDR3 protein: CAIKTGGNTGELFF
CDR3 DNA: TGTGCCATCAAAACGGGAGGCAACACCGGGGAGCTGTTTTTT